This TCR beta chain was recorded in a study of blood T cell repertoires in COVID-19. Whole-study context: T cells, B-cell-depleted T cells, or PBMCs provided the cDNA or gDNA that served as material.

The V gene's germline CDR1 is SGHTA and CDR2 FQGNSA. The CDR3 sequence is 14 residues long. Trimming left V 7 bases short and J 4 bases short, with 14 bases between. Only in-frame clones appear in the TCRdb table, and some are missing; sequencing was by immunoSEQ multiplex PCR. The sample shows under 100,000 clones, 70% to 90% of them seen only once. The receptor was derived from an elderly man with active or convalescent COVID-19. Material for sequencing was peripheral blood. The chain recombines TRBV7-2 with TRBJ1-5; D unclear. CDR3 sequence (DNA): TGTGCCAGCACCCAATCGATCGGTAATCAGCCCCAGCATTTT. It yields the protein CASTQSIGNQPQHF.